This entry concerns a single T cell receptor (beta chain). The data are from a study of cytomegalovirus exposure and HLA in healthy donors. The CDR3 loop spans 13 amino acids. CDR1 is LNHDA and CDR2 is SQIVND in the germline V gene (reference sequence). V was clipped by 8 bases and J by 2 bases; unmatched bases: 3. Amplification used 60 Vbeta primers and 13 Jbeta primers. The assay was immunoSEQ multiplex PCR, and TCRdb's table has in-frame clones only and misses some. Reported are about 200,000 clones; the ten largest clones contain roughly 0.74%. The receptor comes from a boy under 18 in good health and CMV-seronegative. This rearrangement joins TRBV19 to TRBJ1-5; 7 positions agree with TRBD1. The specimen was PBMCs. The CDR3 DNA reads TGTGCCAGTCGACAGGGCGGCAATCAGCCCCAGCATTTT. Its translation: CASRQGGNQPQHF. The whole variable domain, remainder taken from reference TRBV19 and TRBJ1-5, is DGGITQSPKYLFRKEGQNVTLSCEQNLNHDAMYWYRQDPGQGLRLIYYSQIVNDFQKGDIAEGYSVSREKKESFPLTVTSAQKNPTAFYLCASRQGGNQPQHFGDGTRLSIL.